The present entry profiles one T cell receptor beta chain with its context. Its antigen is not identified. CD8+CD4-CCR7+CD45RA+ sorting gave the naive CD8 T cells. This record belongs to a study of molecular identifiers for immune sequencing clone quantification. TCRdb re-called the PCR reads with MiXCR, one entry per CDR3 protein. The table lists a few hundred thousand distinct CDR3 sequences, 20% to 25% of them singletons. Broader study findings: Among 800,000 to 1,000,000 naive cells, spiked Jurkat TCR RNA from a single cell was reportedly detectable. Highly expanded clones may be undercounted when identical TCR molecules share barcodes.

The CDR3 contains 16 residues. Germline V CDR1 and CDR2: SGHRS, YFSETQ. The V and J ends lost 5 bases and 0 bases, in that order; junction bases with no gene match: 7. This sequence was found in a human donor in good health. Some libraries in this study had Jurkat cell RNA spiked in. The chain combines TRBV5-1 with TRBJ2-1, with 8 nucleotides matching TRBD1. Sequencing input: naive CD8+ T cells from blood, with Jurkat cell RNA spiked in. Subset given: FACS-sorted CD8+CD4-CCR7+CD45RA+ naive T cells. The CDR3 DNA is TGCGCCAGCAGAGTGACAGGGGATAGCTCCTACAATGAGCAGTTCTTC. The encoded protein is CASRVTGDSSYNEQFF.